This section outlines one T cell receptor (beta chain) sequence together with its context. The table came from immunoSEQ multiplex PCR; TCRdb's copy has only in-frame clones and leaves some out. The table lists roughly 70,000 clones, 92% of them singletons. The data belong to a study of T cell changes during pregnancy in multiple sclerosis. The V end was cut by 8 bases, the J end by 0 bases, with 14 bases between. Germline V lookup: CDR1 SNHLY, CDR2 FYNNEI. This CDR3 is built from 14 residues. This chain links TRBV2 with TRBJ2-7; a possible D gene is TRBD1 (5 bases). The sample here was peripheral blood, taken in the third trimester of pregnancy. This clonotype was sampled from a female donor in good health, enrolled as a control in a pregnancy study. The CDR3 DNA reads TGTGCCAGCTTACAGACAGTGGCCTCCTACGAGCAGTACTTC. It yields the protein CASLQTVASYEQYF.